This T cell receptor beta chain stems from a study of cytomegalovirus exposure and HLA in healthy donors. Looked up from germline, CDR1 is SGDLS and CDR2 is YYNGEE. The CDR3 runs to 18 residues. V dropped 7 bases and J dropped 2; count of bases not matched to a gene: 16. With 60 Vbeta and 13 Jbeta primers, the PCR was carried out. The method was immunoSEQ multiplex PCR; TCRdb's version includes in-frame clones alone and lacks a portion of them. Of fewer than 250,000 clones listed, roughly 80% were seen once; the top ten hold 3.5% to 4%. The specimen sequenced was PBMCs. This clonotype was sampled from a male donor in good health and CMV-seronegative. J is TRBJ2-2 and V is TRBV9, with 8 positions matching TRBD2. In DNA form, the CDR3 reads TGTGCCAGCTTCGGGAGGGCCTCATTTCAGAGTAACACCGGGGAGCTGTTTTTT. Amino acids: CASFGRASFQSNTGELFF.